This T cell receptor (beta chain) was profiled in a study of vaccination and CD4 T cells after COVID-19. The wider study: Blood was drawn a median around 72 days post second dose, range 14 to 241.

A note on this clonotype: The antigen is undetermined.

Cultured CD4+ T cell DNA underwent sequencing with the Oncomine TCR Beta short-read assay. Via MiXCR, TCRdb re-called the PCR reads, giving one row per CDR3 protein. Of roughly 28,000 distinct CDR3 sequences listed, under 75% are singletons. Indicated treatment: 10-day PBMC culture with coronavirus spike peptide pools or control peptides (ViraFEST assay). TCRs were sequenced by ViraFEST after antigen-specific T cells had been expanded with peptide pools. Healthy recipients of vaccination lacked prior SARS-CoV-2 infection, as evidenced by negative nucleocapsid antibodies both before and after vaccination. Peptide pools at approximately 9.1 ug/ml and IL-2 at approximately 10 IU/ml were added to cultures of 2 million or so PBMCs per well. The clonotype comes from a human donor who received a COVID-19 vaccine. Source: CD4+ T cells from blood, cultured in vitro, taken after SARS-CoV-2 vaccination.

In DNA form, the CDR3 reads TGTGCCAGCAACAGGGACTCTGGAAACACCATATATTTT. Translated, it gives CASNRDSGNTIYF. The chain has TRBV2 and TRBJ1-3, with D perhaps matching TRBD1 (6 bases). The V end lost 7 bases, the J end lost 0 bases, and 7 bases lay between the germline ends. The CDR3 is made up of 13 amino acids. Germline CDR1 is SNHLY and CDR2 is FYNNEI.